The 20 T cell receptor beta chains presented below share a single source sample, sequenced in a study of shared clonotypes between healthy human individuals. Method: immunoSEQ multiplex PCR; TCRdb's copy keeps in-frame clones and lacks some. This sample has 760,000 or so clones; about 96% occur once, and the top ten carry approximately 0.2%. Positive CCR7 selection of CD45RO-negative cells yielded the naive CD8 cells, and terminally differentiated effector memory CD45RA+ cells were excluded. Sequencing was performed on naive CD8+ T cells sorted from blood. Every receptor here comes from a young man in good health.

The V and J genes are TRBV7-9 and TRBJ2-3; D is unclear. Germline assignment: CDR1 SEHNR and CDR2 FQNEAQ (reference sequence). The germline V and J ends were trimmed by 5 bases and 4 bases, with 7 bases remaining between them. The CDR3 is 12 residues long. The CDR3 DNA follows: TGTGCCAGCAGCCCGCTACCAGATACGCAGTATTTT. This sequence encodes CASSPLPDTQYF.

This chain links TRBV4-1 with TRBJ1-5; TRBD1 aligns across 8 bases. The CDR3 runs 14 residues. V gave up 4 bases and J gave up 7 bases; unmatched junction bases: 6. In germline, CDR1 is MGHRA, CDR2 YSYEKL. CDR3: CASSLRTGQQPQHF. CDR3 DNA: TGCGCCAGCAGCCTACGGACAGGGCAGCAGCCCCAGCATTTT.

The chain uses TRBV27 and TRBJ2-2; possible D gene TRBD2, 6 bases. V was shortened by 5 bases and J by 5 bases, with 9 bases between the two germline ends. Germline V lookup: CDR1 MNHEY, CDR2 SMNVEV (reference sequence). This CDR3 contains 13 residues. The CDR3 region has the DNA TGTGCCAGCAGTAGTAGCGGTACCGGGGAGCTGTTTTTT. Translated: CASSSSGTGELFF.

The genes are TRBV9 and TRBJ1-1; D is possibly TRBD1 (5 bases). V was cut by 3 bases and J by 4 bases, with 7 bases left in between. Germline CDR1 SGDLS, CDR2 YYNGEE. The CDR3 consists of 12 residues. The CDR3 region has the DNA TGTGCCAGCAGCGGACAGTCCACTGAAGCTTTCTTT. Translating gives CASSGQSTEAFF.

For this clone: Sequence at one end of the junction differs from germline and may be a read error. The chain links TRBV7-7 to TRBJ2-1; 14 bases line up with TRBD2. Germline assignment: CDR1 SSHAT and CDR2 FNYEAQ (reference sequence). This CDR3 is built from 16 residues. The CDR3 sequence is CASSQLPGLAGEQQFF. The CDR3 DNA reads TGTGCTAGCAGCCAGCTTCCGGGACTAGCGGGAGAACAGCAGTTCTTC. Full variable domain (outside the CDR3, taken from reference TRBV7-7 and TRBJ2-1): GAGVSQSPRYKVTKRGQDVTLRCDPISSHATLYWYQQALGQGPEFLTYFNYEAQPDKSGLPSDRFSAERPEGSISTLTIQRTEQRDSAMYRCASSQLPGLAGEQQFFGPGTRLTVL.

V usage is TRBV2 and J usage is TRBJ2-3, with TRBD2 as a possible D gene (5 bases). The CDR3 extends over 18 amino acids. V gave up 3 bases and J gave up 0 bases, with 19 bases separating them. The V gene's germline CDR1 is SNHLY and CDR2 FYNNEI. The CDR3 nucleotides read TGTGCCAGCAGTGATGGGCTAGCAGTCACAGCTAGCACAGATACGCAGTATTTT. Its translation: CASSDGLAVTASTDTQYF.

This chain joins TRBV29-1 and TRBJ2-2; possible D gene TRBD1, 5 bases. The germline V and J ends were trimmed by 4 bases and 7 bases, with 10 bases remaining between them. Germline V lookup: CDR1 SQVTM, CDR2 ANQGSEA. The length of the CDR3 is 12 residues. The CDR3 is CSVVAGYGELFF. The CDR3 DNA follows: TGCAGCGTTGTTGCAGGGTACGGGGAGCTGTTTTTT.

The rearrangement uses TRBV20-1 and TRBJ2-1; D is possibly TRBD1 or TRBD2 (6 bases each). CDR3 length equals 11 residues. The V end lost 5 bases, the J end lost 7 bases, and 9 bases lay between the germline ends. Germline lookup yields CDR1 DFQATT and CDR2 SNEGSKA (reference sequence). This chain's CDR3 is CSAGGPNEQFF. In nucleotides, the CDR3 is TGCAGTGCTGGGGGGCCGAATGAGCAGTTCTTC.

The gene calls are TRBV5-6 and TRBJ2-1; 7 nucleotides align to TRBD2. With V trimmed by 0 bases and J by 0 bases, 3 bases remained unmatched. Germline V gene sequence: CDR1 SGHDT, CDR2 YYEEEE. This CDR3 has 16 amino acids. As DNA, the CDR3 is TGTGCCAGCAGCTTGGGTGGCGGGAGCTCCTACAATGAGCAGTTCTTC. Its translation is CASSLGGGSSYNEQFF.

The sample holds a few counts of this clone. The rearrangement joins TRBV11-3 to TRBJ2-1; 13 bases align to TRBD2. This CDR3 has 15 residues. The V and J ends lost 5 bases and 4 bases, in that order; junction bases with no gene match: 2. Germline lookup yields CDR1 SGHNT and CDR2 YENEEA. The CDR3 DNA follows: TGTGCCAGCAGCCAGACTAGCGGGGGGTACAATGAGCAGTTCTTC. Residues: CASSQTSGGYNEQFF.

The chain has TRBV7-9 and TRBJ2-7; D may match TRBD1 or TRBD2 (5 bases each). The V and J ends lost 4 bases and 4 bases respectively, with 23 bases between them. Germline V gene lookup returns CDR1 SEHNR and CDR2 FQNEAQ (reference sequence). The length of the CDR3 is 17 residues. Here the CDR3 DNA reads TGTGCCAGCAGCTCAGACGTCTCGGGACGCACCCCTTACGAGCAGTACTTC. It yields the protein CASSSDVSGRTPYEQYF.

The J gene is TRBJ2-5, the V gene TRBV5-1; the D is unclear. Trimming pared 6 bases from V and 2 bases from J, leaving 14 bases between. Per the germline V gene, CDR1 is SGHRS and CDR2 is YFSETQ. This CDR3 spans 14 amino acids. The CDR3 sequence is CASTRLNPQETQYF. As DNA, the CDR3 is TGCGCCAGCACCCGACTGAATCCGCAAGAGACCCAGTACTTC.

V is TRBV7-2 and J is TRBJ1-5; 7 bases align to TRBD1. The V and J ends lost 3 bases and 12 bases, in that order; junction bases with no gene match: 8. Germline V gene sequence: CDR1 SGHTA, CDR2 FQGNSA. CDR3 length: 13 amino acids. Written as DNA, the CDR3 is TGTGCCAGCAGCTTCAGCGAAGACAGGGACCAGCATTTT. This sequence encodes CASSFSEDRDQHF.

This clone has only one observation. The V and J genes are TRBV5-1 and TRBJ2-7; 11 positions match TRBD2. The length of the CDR3 is 16 residues. The germline gives CDR1 SGHRS, CDR2 YFSETQ. J lost 2 bases, V lost 4 bases, and 8 bases had no gene match. This chain's CDR3 is CASSPPTSGSTYEQYF. The CDR3 DNA follows: TGCGCCAGCAGCCCCCCAACTAGCGGGAGTACCTACGAGCAGTACTTC.

This rearrangement joins TRBV27 to TRBJ2-2, with 7 nucleotides matching TRBD2. The CDR3 sequence is 13 residues long. The germline V gene has CDR1 MNHEY and CDR2 SMNVEV (reference sequence). The J segment lost 3 bases and the V segment lost 8 bases, leaving 3 bases of the junction unmatched. The CDR3 sequence: CASAGEDTGELFF. In nucleotides, the CDR3 is TGTGCCAGCGCGGGGGAAGACACCGGGGAGCTGTTTTTT.

J is TRBJ2-1 and V is TRBV5-1; D gene ambiguous. The CDR3 is made up of 16 amino acids. Germline loops: CDR1 SGHRS, CDR2 YFSETQ. V was shortened by 1 base and J by 0 bases, with 11 bases between the two germline ends. The CDR3 loop reads CASSLSIVSSYNEQFF. The DNA for the CDR3 is TGCGCCAGCAGCTTGTCTATCGTCAGCTCCTACAATGAGCAGTTCTTC.

The chain carries TRBV7-9 and TRBJ2-1; D is tentatively TRBD1 or TRBD2 (5 bases each). The V gene lost 1 base and the J gene lost 9 bases, with 16 bases spanning the gap. This CDR3 comprises 15 residues. Germline V lookup: CDR1 SEHNR, CDR2 FQNEAQ (reference sequence). CDR3 in amino acids: CASSLVHGAVGEQFF. As DNA, the CDR3 is TGTGCCAGCAGCTTAGTACACGGGGCCGTCGGTGAGCAGTTCTTC.

The chain combines TRBV29-1 with TRBJ2-7, with D perhaps matching TRBD1 (5 bases). The CDR3 contains 12 residues. Germline CDR1 SQVTM, CDR2 ANQGSEA. Trimming cost V 5 bases and J 5 bases, with 13 bases left between them. CDR3 in DNA: TGCAGCGTTCGACGACAGTCCAACGAGCAGTACTTC. This encodes CSVRRQSNEQYF.

V usage is TRBV19 and J usage is TRBJ2-7; 10 positions agree with TRBD2. CDR3 length: 15 residues. CDR1 LNHDA and CDR2 SQIVND come from the germline V gene (reference sequence). Trimming removed 2 bases from V and 3 bases from J; junction bases left unmatched: 4. The CDR3 nucleotides are TGTGCCAGTAGTATACTAGCGGGGGATGTCTACGAGCAGTACTTC. It encodes CASSILAGDVYEQYF.

The chain joins TRBV18 to TRBJ2-7; D not resolved. The V gene lost 2 bases and the J gene lost 0 bases, with 8 bases spanning the gap. The germline V gene encodes CDR1 KGHSH and CDR2 LQKENI. This CDR3 region has 14 residues. The CDR3 DNA reads TGTGCCAGCTCACCAGGTGCGGCCTCCTACGAGCAGTACTTC. Translating gives CASSPGAASYEQYF.